This entry lists 20 T cell receptor beta chains sequenced from one sample in a study of breast tumors, draining lymph nodes, adjacent tissues. From the multiplex PCR reads, TCRdb called clonotypes with MiXCR, one entry per CDR3 protein. The table has around 130,000 distinct CDR3 sequences, around 21% seen once. Breast cancer patients provided tissue from their axillary draining lymph nodes. Material for sequencing was axillary lymph node tissue. These receptors originate from a female donor with breast cancer. Some clones in this sample may be carry-over from other donors' samples.

In this sample, this clonotype turned up many times. The rearrangement links TRBV30 to TRBJ2-7; TRBD1 agrees at 10 bases. The CDR3 has 14 amino acids. The J segment lost 3 bases and the V segment lost 0 bases, leaving 2 bases of the junction unmatched. The germline gives CDR1 GTSNPN, CDR2 SVGIG (reference sequence). Here the CDR3 DNA reads TGTGCCTGGAGTGTAGGGACAGGGGACTACGAGCAGTACTTC. This gives the protein CAWSVGTGDYEQYF.

A remark on this clonotype: Just one base apart from a much larger clone, this may be a read error. The chain has TRBV5-1 and TRBJ2-1, with 9 bases fitting TRBD2. The CDR3 sequence is 15 residues long. Germline-derived CDR1 and CDR2 are SGHRS and YFSETQ. The trim removed 7 bases at V and 0 bases at J, leaving 5 bases unmatched. The CDR3 region has the DNA TGCGCCAGCGGCGGGGGGGAGTCCTCCTACAATGAGCAGTTCTTC. Protein: CASGGGESSYNEQFF.

As to this clonotype: It may be a read error: a sequence one base away is much more abundant. The chain is built from TRBV18 and TRBJ1-2, with a possible D match to TRBD1 (5 bases). The CDR3 extends over 15 amino acids. From germline, CDR1 is KGHSH and CDR2 LQKENI. Between the trimmed V and J ends, which lost 3 bases and 4 bases, there was a span of 15 bases. CDR3 DNA sequence: TGTGCCAGCTCACCTGGTTTTGACGGGACCTATGGCTACACCTTC. Its protein is CASSPGFDGTYGYTF.

This clonotype has a count of ten or more. The chain uses TRBV28 and TRBJ2-7; 7 nucleotides align to TRBD2. The CDR3 length is 13 residues. Trimming removed 8 bases from V and 8 bases from J; junction bases left unmatched: 12. The germline CDR1 and CDR2 sequences are MDHEN and SYDVKM. The chain's CDR3 is CASSSTSLYKQYF. The CDR3, as DNA: TGTGCCAGCTCGTCGACTAGCTTGTATAAGCAGTACTTC.

This clonotype was picked up one time. A read error is possible here, since a much larger clone lies one base away. The V call is TRBV12-3 or TRBV12-4, the J call TRBJ2-7, with 7 bases fitting TRBD1. The CDR3 has 14 residues. CDR3 nucleotides: TGTTCCAGCAGTCCCCGACAGGGCCCCTACGAGCAGTACTTC. Its translation: CSSSPRQGPYEQYF.

The chain has TRBV10-2 and TRBJ2-4; D is uncertain. This CDR3 has 13 residues. Germline V gene data show CDR1 as WSHSY and CDR2 as SAAADI. The V gene lost 8 bases and the J gene lost 2 bases, with 10 bases spanning the gap. CDR3 coding DNA: TGCGCCAGCGCTGGGGTCTCCAAAAACATTCAGTACTTC. Its translation is CASAGVSKNIQYF.

V and J are TRBV7-9 and TRBJ1-1, with 8 positions matching TRBD1. The CDR3 loop spans 14 amino acids. Germline V gene data show CDR1 as SEHNR and CDR2 as FQNEAQ (reference sequence). V dropped 5 bases and J dropped 4; count of bases not matched to a gene: 6. CDR3 DNA: TGTGCCAGCAGCCCGCCAGGACAGGGCACTGAAGCTTTCTTT. Residues: CASSPPGQGTEAFF.

This clonotype was observed at least ten times. The chain employs TRBV6-5 and TRBJ2-7, with TRBD2 matching over 14 bases. This CDR3 is built from 18 residues. Per the germline V gene, CDR1 is MNHEY and CDR2 is SVGAGI. With 0 bases clipped from V and 7 bases from J, the junction kept 11 bases outside the gene matches. The CDR3, as DNA: TGTGCCAGCAGTTACTCCAGACTAGCGGGAGGGCCGGGGTTAGAGCAGTACTTC. Translated: CASSYSRLAGGPGLEQYF.

On this clonotype itself: A much more abundant neighbour one base away suggests this may be a read error. The J gene is TRBJ1-2, the V gene TRBV5-1; no reliable D call. Germline loops: CDR1 SGHRS, CDR2 YFSETQ. There are 13 residues in the CDR3. The CDR3 DNA reads as TGCGCCAGCAGCCCGGTACAGAACTATGACTACACCTTC. It codes for CASSPVQNYDYTF.

This clonotype was counted many times. This CDR3 is CSVEGLASYEQYF. CDR3 bases: TGCAGCGTTGAGGGACTAGCGTCCTACGAGCAGTACTTC. V is TRBV29-1 and J is TRBJ2-7; 10 bases fit TRBD2. Unmatched junction bases numbered 0, after V lost 3 bases and J lost 1 base. In germline, CDR1 is SQVTM, CDR2 ANQGSEA. The CDR3 loop spans 13 amino acids.

The table lists this clonotype with many counts. In DNA, the CDR3 is TGTGCCAGCAGTACTTGGACAGGGGGCTATGGCTACACCTTC. Translating gives CASSTWTGGYGYTF. The rearrangement uses TRBV5-4 and TRBJ1-2; 10 bases are a match to TRBD1. J lost 4 bases, V lost 5 bases, and 5 bases had no gene match. Germline V gene sequence: CDR1 SGHNT, CDR2 YYREEE (reference sequence). CDR3 length: 14 residues. Complete variable domain (other parts from reference TRBV5-4 and TRBJ1-2): ETGVTQSPTHLIKTRGQQVTLRCSSQSGHNTVSWYQQALGQGPQFIFQYYREEENGRGNFPPRFSGLQFPNYSSELNVNALELDDSALYLCASSTWTGGYGYTFGSGTRLTVV.

This clonotype has a count of ten or more. CDR3 residues: CASSHSGLTYEQYF. The CDR3 DNA follows: TGTGCCAGCAGCCACTCGGGACTCACCTACGAGCAGTACTTC. The genes are TRBV7-9 and TRBJ2-7; possibly TRBD2 for D (6 bases). CDR3 length equals 14 residues. Per the germline V gene, CDR1 is SEHNR and CDR2 is FQNEAQ (reference sequence). Trimming pared 5 bases from V and 2 bases from J, leaving 13 bases between.

This clonotype showed up many times. V gene TRBV6-6 combines with J gene TRBJ2-3; no clear D gene. The V and J ends lost 2 bases and 3 bases respectively, with 9 bases between them. The CDR3 length is 14 residues. Per the germline V gene, CDR1 is MNHNY and CDR2 is SVGAGI (reference sequence). This CDR3 reads CASSYGRLTDTQYF. CDR3 in DNA: TGTGCCAGCAGTTACGGGCGGTTAACAGATACGCAGTATTTT.

In this sample, this clonotype turned up many times. This chain uses TRBV5-8 with TRBJ2-3; 13 bases match TRBD2. Germline V gene sequence: CDR1 SGHTS, CDR2 YDEGEE. This CDR3 comprises 17 residues. V lost 4 bases to trimming and J lost 0 bases; unmatched junction nucleotides: 5. The DNA for the CDR3 is TGTGCCAGCAGCCCCGGGACTAGCGGGGCTAGCACAGATACGCAGTATTTT. This encodes CASSPGTSGASTDTQYF.

This clonotype was seen ten or more times. The rearrangement links TRBV19 to TRBJ2-1; 12 bases agree with TRBD1. CDR3 length: 14 residues. CDR1 LNHDA and CDR2 SQIVND come from the germline V gene (reference sequence). The ends lost 6 bases at V and 9 bases at J; junction bases unmatched: 6. CDR3 region: CASRLGTGGIEQFF. CDR3 coding DNA: TGTGCCAGTAGACTCGGGACAGGGGGCATTGAGCAGTTCTTC.

Many counts were recorded for this clonotype. The rearrangement uses TRBV15 and TRBJ2-5; 12 bases map to TRBD2. The CDR3 loop spans 17 amino acids. Germline trimming cut 0 bases from V and 5 bases from J; bases unmatched to any gene: 7. Germline assignment: CDR1 LNHNV and CDR2 YYDKDF (reference sequence). CDR3 amino acids: CATSRDTASGRGETQYF. Here the CDR3 DNA reads TGTGCCACCAGCAGAGATACGGCTAGCGGGAGGGGGGAGACCCAGTACTTC.

This clonotype was observed at least ten times. V usage is TRBV5-4 and J usage is TRBJ2-7; 8 bases match TRBD2. Per germline, CDR1 SGHNT and CDR2 YYREEE (reference sequence). J was trimmed by 6 bases and V by 4 bases; bases with no gene match: 18. The CDR3 covers 17 residues. CDR3 sequence: CASSPPLPGLASLEQYF. CDR3 nucleotide sequence: TGTGCCAGCAGCCCCCCACTTCCCGGACTAGCATCACTCGAGCAGTACTTC. The full variable domain, rest sourced from reference TRBV5-4 and TRBJ2-7, is ETGVTQSPTHLIKTRGQQVTLRCSSQSGHNTVSWYQQALGQGPQFIFQYYREEENGRGNFPPRFSGLQFPNYSSELNVNALELDDSALYLCASSPPLPGLASLEQYFGPGTRLTVT.

This clonotype was observed a few times. This chain uses TRBV18 with TRBJ2-5, with TRBD1 matching 11 bases. The trim removed 4 bases at V and 2 bases at J, leaving 3 bases unmatched. Germline CDR1 KGHSH, CDR2 LQKENI. This CDR3 is 15 amino acids long. CDR3 protein: CASSLGTGGQETQYF. In DNA form, the CDR3 reads TGTGCCAGCTCACTCGGGACAGGGGGACAAGAGACCCAGTACTTC.

As concerns this clonotype: A much larger clonotype is one base distant, so this may be a read error. This likely comes from a read error, as the CDR3 has no conserved phenylalanine or tryptophan at its end. This chain connects TRBV11-2 to TRBJ2-1; possibly TRBD2 for D (6 bases). CDR1 and CDR2 (germline): SGHAT, FQNNGV. This CDR3 spans 12 amino acids. Trimming left V 4 bases short and J 9 bases short, with 10 bases between. The CDR3 loop reads CASSYTSSEQFS. DNA for the CDR3: TGTGCCAGCAGCTACACTAGCTCTGAGCAGTTCTCC.

Notes on this clonotype: Being one base from a much bigger clone, this may be a read error. The CDR3 loop reads CASSSAASIYEQYF. The CDR3 nucleotides are TGTGCCAGCAGCTCCGCGGCATCTATCTACGAGCAGTACTTC. This chain links TRBV5-4 with TRBJ2-7; D uncertain. The V end was cut by 3 bases, the J end by 3 bases, with 13 bases between. The CDR3 has 14 residues. Germline CDR1 and CDR2: SGHNT and YYREEE (reference sequence).